A selection of T cell receptor beta chains follows, all from one sample in a study of control samples from healthy donors and cancer patients. Profiled with immunoSEQ multiplex PCR; TCRdb holds only in-frame clones, not every one. The sample includes around 96,000 clones, more than 80% of them seen just once. The material sequenced was blood. The receptors derive from a man aged 18 to 29 in good health. Both conserved end residues are trimmed from each CDR3.

V gene,CDR3 protein
TRBV10-2,ASNMGPSVGEQF
TRBV27,ASSFGDLSGYT
TRBV11-3,ASSLATNTEAF
TRBV3-1/TRBV3-2,ASSRPGTSYNEQF
TRBV5-1,ASSLPPGNTNYGYT
TRBV7-2,ASSSGLAGIDTQY
TRBV5-1,ASSPPDRFST
TRBV10-3,AISPSAGEAF
TRBV29-1,SVEAGKGGPETQY
TRBV29-1,SVPDGNLGEQY
TRBV5-6,ASSLARGETQY
TRBV5-1,ASSPGPSYEQY
TRBV2,ASTPDGGYYGYT
TRBV13,ASSLTRESETQY
TRBV7-2,ASSLATGPGYQPQH
TRBV27,ASSLSKGPRGGYT
TRBV10-3,AISFGETNEQF
TRBV12-5,ASGSGGLPQH
TRBV27,ASRGTRNQPQH
TRBV19,ASSHSSGANYGYT
TRBV28,ASRSLGGVIGTWGYT
TRBV7-9,ASSLKKWDTEAF
TRBV5-6,ASSLTDRNYEQY
TRBV28,ASSPRGRSGRSGRFAEQF
TRBV5-1,ASSSGLAGGPSANTGELF
TRBV30,AWSRRSEAF
TRBV25-1,ASDGNYGYT
TRBV9,ASSPTSLSTGELF
TRBV10-3,AISEDRGRGDYGYT